This note documents a single T cell receptor beta chain sequence. The data were taken from a study of shared clonotypes between healthy human individuals. In the study overall: Plates per donor: three CD4 naive, three CD4 memory, two CD8 naive, one CD8 memory.

The CDR3 is 16 amino acids. V dropped 1 base and J dropped 4; count of bases not matched to a gene: 7. Germline CDR1 and CDR2: MNHEY and SMNVEV (reference sequence). Generated by immunoSEQ multiplex PCR, the TCRdb table keeps only in-frame clones and is missing some. There are millions of clones in the sample; just over 90% occur only once, and over 0.12% lies in the top ten. The TCR comes from a man in his late teens or twenties in good health. Sequenced sample: naive CD4+ T cells sorted from blood. Specified subset: CD45RA+ positively selected. The chain has TRBV27 and TRBJ2-1; 7 bases are shared with TRBD2. The CDR3 nucleotides read TGTGCCAGCAGTTTATACTCGGGGGGTATATACAATGAGCAGTTCTTC. Translated: CASSLYSGGIYNEQFF.